These T cell receptor beta chains were read from a single sample in a study of metastatic and nonmetastatic thyroid tumors. TCRdb reprocessed the PCR reads via MiXCR. The sample contains about 16,000 clones, approximately 20% of which appear only once. Sequenced material: adjacent normal tissue. Receptors originate from a female donor with papillary thyroid cancer or a benign thyroid nodule (not recorded which). Some clones in this sample may be carry-over from other donors' samples. The conserved cysteine and the conserved F or W are not part of the CDR3 here. Each record gives: V gene, J gene, clone size, CDR3 protein. Some rows have no size entry. The others give once, few or many, or a class for an expanded clone.

V: TRBV5-6
J: TRBJ2-3
size: NA
CDR3: ASSFVGTYTDTQY

V: TRBV20-1
J: TRBJ1-1
size: many
CDR3: SASHGVNGGAF

V: TRBV20-1
J: TRBJ2-5
size: NA
CDR3: SARAPAGLGETQY

V: TRBV7-3
J: TRBJ2-6
size: many
CDR3: ASSLMATGEFGANVLT

V: TRBV28
J: TRBJ1-3
size: few
CDR3: ASSLGGENTIY

V: TRBV7-4
J: TRBJ1-2
size: NA
CDR3: ASSLRGSPFWGYT

V: TRBV6-2/TRBV6-3
J: TRBJ2-6
size: NA
CDR3: ASSYLGRWSGANVLT

V: TRBV28
J: TRBJ1-4
size: medium-sized
CDR3: ASSLQGINEKLF

V: TRBV27
J: TRBJ2-5
size: few
CDR3: ASAPRRAPQETQY

V: TRBV3-1
J: TRBJ1-4
size: NA
CDR3: ASSQCTEGEKLS

V: TRBV27
J: TRBJ1-5
size: medium-sized
CDR3: ASSRDRGAGQPQH

V: TRBV20-1
J: TRBJ2-7
size: medium-sized
CDR3: SAAPLLADQPYEQY

V: TRBV6-1
J: TRBJ1-4
size: medium-sized
CDR3: ASSFRGDNEKLF

V: TRBV5-5
J: TRBJ2-5
size: NA
CDR3: ASSAIRQETQY